This T cell receptor (beta chain) originates from a study of blood T cell repertoires in COVID-19. Trimming cost V 4 bases and J 2 bases, with 14 bases left between them. This CDR3 has 15 residues. The germline gives CDR1 LGHDT, CDR2 YNNKEL (reference sequence). TCRdb keeps only in-frame clones here, not all; method: immunoSEQ multiplex PCR. Here the sample spans under 350,000 clones, around 86% being singletons. The sample holds one count of this clone. The rearrangement uses TRBV3-1 (or the pseudogene TRBV3-2) and TRBJ2-5, with a weak D call TRBD2 (6 bases). This receptor was identified in a man under 40 who had recovered from COVID-19. Input material: PBMCs or T cells enriched from blood (not recorded which). The CDR3 sequence is CASSPTSSQQETQYF. The CDR3 DNA sequence: TGTGCCAGCAGCCCAACTAGCAGCCAACAAGAGACCCAGTACTTC.